This T cell receptor beta chain was retrieved from a study of early T cells in non-severe SARS-CoV-2 infection. Study at large: The chains were unpaired, and the sequenced material was bulk RNA from unsorted whole blood.

This CDR3 is 14 amino acids long. In germline, CDR1 is LNHDA, CDR2 SQIVND (reference sequence). The V end was cut by 2 bases, the J end by 6 bases, with 12 bases between. The protocol attached unique molecular identifiers to individual cDNA molecules. MiXCR was run by TCRdb on the 5' RACE reads, yielding one entry per CDR3 protein. The sample records about 92,000 distinct CDR3 sequences, over 13% being singletons. V usage is TRBV19 and J usage is TRBJ2-3; a possible D gene is TRBD1 (6 bases). The specimen sequenced was whole blood. The origin of this receptor is an adult who was a healthcare worker with PCR-confirmed SARS-CoV-2 infection or an uninfected control (not recorded which). In nucleotides, the CDR3 is TGTGCCAGTAGTATATCAGGGGATGAGGATACGCAGTATTTT. This sequence encodes CASSISGDEDTQYF.